This note documents a single TCR beta chain sequence. This sample was included in a study of blood T cell repertoires in COVID-19. About the study: Researchers got acute and convalescent COVID-19 samples from the United States, Italy and Spain.

In the original processing: Amplification of reference gene primers was used by the study to estimate nucleated cell counts. The data were produced by immunoSEQ multiplex PCR, yet TCRdb's version contains in-frame clones alone and is incomplete. That table supplies the V and J calls and clone size; D and trimming were determined from the DNA. The sample includes around 310,000 clones, around 89% of them seen just once. This TCR derives from a woman aged 50 to 60 with active or convalescent COVID-19. The sequenced sample was peripheral blood.

As DNA, the CDR3 is TGTGCCAGCAGCGTAGGCGACACTGGCTCCTACGAGCAGTACTTC. Its translation is CASSVGDTGSYEQYF. The V and J genes are TRBV9 and TRBJ2-7, with D unclear. CDR3 size: 15 residues. V dropped 0 bases and J dropped 0 bases, with 10 bases sitting between them. The germline gives CDR1 SGDLS, CDR2 YYNGEE. Using reference TRBV9 and TRBJ2-7 for the parts outside the CDR3, the full variable domain is DSGVTQTPKHLITATGQRVTLRCSPRSGDLSVYWYQQSLDQGLQFLIQYYNGEERAKGNILERFSAQQFPDLHSELNLSSLELGDSALYFCASSVGDTGSYEQYFGPGTRLTVT.